This TCR beta chain was recorded in a study of PD-1 blockade in classical Hodgkin lymphoma. Sample time point: cycle 4 day 1 (C4D1), after more than five weeks of nivolumab. After autologous stem cell transplantation all patients relapsed, and prior brentuximab vedotin exposure differed between cohorts. Complete response, partial response or progressive disease constituted the best responses recorded. Regarding the study as a whole: Baseline diversity in complete responders resembled that of newly diagnosed patients. Newly diagnosed patients reportedly had lower baseline TCR diversity than healthy donors.

Some clones are missing from TCRdb's copy, which holds only in-frame ones; the method was immunoSEQ multiplex PCR. The sample has roughly 36,000 clones, over 70% seen once; the top ten hold around 9.8%. About this clone: Its antigen is undetermined.

This TCR derives from a human donor with classical Hodgkin lymphoma. The sequenced sample was peripheral blood mononuclear cells (PBMCs), obtained before the fourth cycle of nivolumab.

DNA of the CDR3: TGTGCCAGCAGCTGGGACAGGGGGAAAGGGGAGACCCAGTACTTC. This sequence encodes CASSWDRGKGETQYF. The chain links TRBV11-2 to TRBJ2-5; the match to TRBD1 covers 11 bases. V lost 4 bases and J lost 5; bases outside the gene matches: 6. This CDR3 contains 15 residues. The V gene's germline CDR1 is SGHAT and CDR2 FQNNGV.